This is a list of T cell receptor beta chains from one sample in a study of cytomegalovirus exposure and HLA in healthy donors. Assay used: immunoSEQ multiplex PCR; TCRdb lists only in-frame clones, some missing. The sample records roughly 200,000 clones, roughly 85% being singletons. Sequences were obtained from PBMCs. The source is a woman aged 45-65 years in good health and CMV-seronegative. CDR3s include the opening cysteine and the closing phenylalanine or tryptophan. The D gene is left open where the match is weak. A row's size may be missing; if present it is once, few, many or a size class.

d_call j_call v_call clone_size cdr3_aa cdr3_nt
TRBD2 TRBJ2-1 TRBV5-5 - CASSSGLALNEQFF TGTGCCAGCAGCTCGGGACTAGCGCTCAATGAGCAGTTCTTC
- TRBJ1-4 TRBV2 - CASREKRIATNEKLFF TGTGCCAGCAGGGAGAAGAGGATTGCAACTAATGAAAAACTGTTTTTT
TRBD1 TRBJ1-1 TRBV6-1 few CASRLNRGRTEAFF TGTGCCAGCAGGCTAAACAGGGGGCGCACTGAAGCTTTCTTT
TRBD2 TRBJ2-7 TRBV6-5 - CASQGLRSGRYEQYF TGTGCCAGCCAGGGGTTGAGGAGCGGGAGGTACGAGCAGTACTTC
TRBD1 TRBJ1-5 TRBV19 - CASSRNLRDRGTNQPQHF TGTGCCAGTAGTAGGAACCTAAGGGACAGGGGGACCAATCAGCCCCAGCATTTT
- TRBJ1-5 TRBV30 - CAWSKIPNQPQHF TGTGCCTGGAGTAAAATTCCTAATCAGCCCCAGCATTTT
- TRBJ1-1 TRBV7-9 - CASSHYTEAFF TGTGCCAGCAGCCACTACACTGAAGCTTTCTTT
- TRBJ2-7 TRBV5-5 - CASSLDRDEQYF TGTGCCAGCAGCTTGGACAGGGACGAGCAGTACTTC
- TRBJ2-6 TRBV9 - CASSVVSAGTGSGANVLTF TGTGCCAGCAGCGTAGTGTCCGCAGGGACTGGGTCTGGGGCCAACGTCCTGACTTTC
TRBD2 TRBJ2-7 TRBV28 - CASRGRSGSLYEQYF TGTGCCAGCAGGGGTAGGAGCGGGAGTTTATACGAGCAGTACTTC
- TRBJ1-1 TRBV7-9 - CASSPSGGPNTEAFF TGTGCCAGCAGTCCTTCGGGGGGACCCAACACTGAAGCTTTCTTT
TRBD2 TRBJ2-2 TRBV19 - CASSTSGTGGLAGDTGELFF TGTGCCAGTAGTACTTCCGGGACAGGGGGACTAGCGGGAGACACCGGGGAGCTGTTTTTT
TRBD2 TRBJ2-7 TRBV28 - CASSLWGTSGYYEQYF TGTGCCAGCAGTTTATGGGGGACTAGCGGCTATTACGAGCAGTACTTC
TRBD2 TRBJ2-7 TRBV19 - CASSGGGRVYEQYF TGTGCCAGTAGTGGCGGGGGAAGGGTCTACGAGCAGTACTTC
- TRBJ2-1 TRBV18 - CASSRTSRTATTNTNNEQFF TGTGCCAGCTCCCGGACTAGTAGGACAGCGACCACTAACACCAACAATGAGCAGTTCTTC
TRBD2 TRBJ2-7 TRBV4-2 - CASSQELTSGNYEQYF TGTGCCAGCAGCCAAGAGTTGACTAGCGGGAATTACGAGCAGTACTTC
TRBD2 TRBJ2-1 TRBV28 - CASTLGVGLAGSSYNEQFF TGTGCCAGCACCCTAGGGGTCGGGCTAGCGGGGAGCTCCTACAATGAGCAGTTCTTC
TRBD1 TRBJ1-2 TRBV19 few CASSTIDRGHAGNYGYTF TGTGCCAGTAGTACGATTGACAGGGGACACGCCGGTAACTATGGCTACACCTTC
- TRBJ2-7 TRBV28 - CASSEAESYEQYF TGTGCCAGCAGTGAAGCGGAGAGCTACGAGCAGTACTTC
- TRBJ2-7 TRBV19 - CASSPAVTYEQYF TGTGCCAGTAGTCCAGCGGTTACCTACGAGCAGTACTTC
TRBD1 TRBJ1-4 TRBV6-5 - CASSYYDRGFSGKLFF TGTGCCAGCAGTTACTATGACAGGGGGTTTTCGGGAAAACTGTTTTTT
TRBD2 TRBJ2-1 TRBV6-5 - CASSYEPSGNEQFF TGTGCCAGCAGTTACGAACCTAGCGGGAATGAGCAGTTCTTC
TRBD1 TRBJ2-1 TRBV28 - CASITGGRRNKQFF TGTGCCAGCATTACAGGGGGCCGAAGGAACAAGCAGTTCTTC
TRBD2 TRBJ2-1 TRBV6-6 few CASSPTSGEYNEQFF TGTGCCAGCAGCCCTACTAGCGGGGAGTACAATGAGCAGTTCTTC
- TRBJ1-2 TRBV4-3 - CASSQDYWEGYTF TGCGCCAGCAGCCAAGATTATTGGGAGGGCTACACCTTC
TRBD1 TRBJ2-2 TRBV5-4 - CASLRQGGTGELFF TGTGCCAGCCTACGACAGGGGGGGACCGGGGAGCTGTTTTTT
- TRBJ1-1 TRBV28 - CASSFWGRMNTEAFF TGTGCCAGCAGTTTCTGGGGCCGCATGAACACTGAAGCTTTCTTT
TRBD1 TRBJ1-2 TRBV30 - CAWSVDRGYGYTF TGTGCCTGGAGTGTGGACAGGGGATATGGCTACACCTTC
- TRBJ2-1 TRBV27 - CASSLSEATKQFF TGTGCCAGCAGTTTAAGTGAGGCTACTAAGCAGTTCTTC
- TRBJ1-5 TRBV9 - CASSPRSGDQPQHF TGTGCCAGCAGCCCCCGATCCGGGGATCAGCCCCAGCATTTT
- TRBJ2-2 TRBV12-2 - CASRLANARGSWKTGELFF TGTGCAAGTCGCTTAGCCAATGCCCGGGGGTCTTGGAAAACCGGGGAGCTGTTTTTT
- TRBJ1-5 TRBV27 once CASSLSSGYGQPQHF TGTGCCAGCAGTTTATCGTCCGGGTACGGTCAGCCCCAGCATTTT
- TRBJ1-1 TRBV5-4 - CASSLDRSYTEAFF TGTGCCAGCAGCTTGGACAGAAGTTACACTGAAGCTTTCTTT
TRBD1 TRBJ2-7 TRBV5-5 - CASSLAGGQGASYEQYF TGTGCCAGCAGCTTGGCCGGAGGGCAGGGGGCATCCTACGAGCAGTACTTC
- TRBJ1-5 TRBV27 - CASSLDSFSNQPQHF TGTGCCAGCAGCCTCGACAGTTTTAGCAATCAGCCCCAGCATTTT
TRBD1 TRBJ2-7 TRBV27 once CASSLSGQGPYEQYF TGTGCCAGCAGTTTATCGGGACAGGGGCCCTACGAGCAGTACTTC
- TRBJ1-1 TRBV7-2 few CASSSDSPQIRGNTEAFF TGTGCCAGCAGCTCCGACAGTCCCCAAATACGTGGGAACACTGAAGCTTTCTTT
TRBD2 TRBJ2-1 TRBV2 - CASTEREGLVDNEQFF TGTGCCAGTACGGAGCGGGAGGGCCTTGTGGACAATGAGCAGTTCTTC
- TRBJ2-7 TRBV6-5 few CASSPLAQFSYEQYF TGTGCCAGCAGCCCCTTAGCGCAATTCTCCTACGAGCAGTACTTC
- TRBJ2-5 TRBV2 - CASRGLPKGAQYF TGTGCCAGCAGAGGGCTCCCCAAGGGGGCCCAGTACTTC
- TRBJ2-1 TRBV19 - CASNPRAQTTGQFF TGTGCCAGTAATCCCCGTGCCCAAACTACGGGGCAGTTCTTC
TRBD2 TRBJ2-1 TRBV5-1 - CASSRTSGYNEQFF TGCGCCAGCAGCAGGACTAGCGGTTACAATGAGCAGTTCTTC
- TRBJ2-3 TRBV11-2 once CASSLAEGGDTQYF TGTGCCAGCAGCTTAGCGGAGGGTGGAGATACGCAGTATTTT
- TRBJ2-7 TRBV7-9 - CASSLLDSTYEQYF TGTGCCAGCAGCTTATTGGACAGTACCTACGAGCAGTACTTC
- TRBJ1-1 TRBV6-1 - CASEPRRGGTEAFF TGTGCCAGCGAGCCCAGGAGGGGTGGGACTGAAGCTTTCTTT
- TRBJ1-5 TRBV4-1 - CASSQFQGRNNQPQHF TGCGCCAGCAGCCAATTTCAGGGGCGCAACAATCAGCCCCAGCATTTT
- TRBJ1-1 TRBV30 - CAWSEIFAEAFF TGTGCCTGGAGTGAAATATTTGCTGAAGCTTTCTTT
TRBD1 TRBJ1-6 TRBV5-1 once CASRRQPGQGESPLHF TGCGCCAGCAGAAGACAACCGGGACAGGGGGAGTCACCCCTCCACTTT
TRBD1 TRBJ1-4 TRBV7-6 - CASSPRGQGYEKLFF TGTGCCAGCAGCCCCAGGGGGCAGGGTTACGAAAAACTGTTTTTT
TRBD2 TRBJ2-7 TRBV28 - CASSPGGSGRNYEQYF TGTGCCAGCAGTCCGGGAGGTAGCGGGCGTAACTACGAGCAGTACTTC